A single sample gave rise to the 9 T cell receptor beta chains below, sequenced in a study of cytomegalovirus exposure and HLA in healthy donors. PCR employed 60 Vbeta and 13 Jbeta primers. Measured with immunoSEQ multiplex PCR; TCRdb has only the in-frame clones, and not every one. The sample includes 100,000 or so clones, about 70% of them seen just once. The sample taken for sequencing was PBMCs. These receptor sequences come from a woman aged 40 to 50 in good health and CMV-seronegative.

The chain couples TRBV4-3 to TRBJ2-7, with D perhaps matching TRBD1 (6 bases). CDR3 length equals 16 residues. The germline CDR1 and CDR2 sequences are LGHNA and YSLEER. Between the trimmed V and J ends, which lost 0 bases and 2 bases, there was a span of 14 bases. The CDR3 is CASSQEDLQGTYEQYF. CDR3 bases: TGCGCCAGCAGCCAAGAGGATCTACAGGGCACCTACGAGCAGTACTTC.

On this clone: One end of the junction is discordant with germline, which a read error may explain. The chain has TRBV7-7 and TRBJ2-5; 10 bases agree with TRBD2. There are 15 residues in the CDR3. The V gene's germline CDR1 is SSHAT and CDR2 FNYEAQ (reference sequence). The CDR3 DNA reads TGTGCTAGCAGCTTAGAGCGGGGGGGCCAAGAGACCCAGTACTTC. Encoded protein: CASSLERGGQETQYF.

This clone was detected only once. The DNA for the CDR3 is TGTGCCAGCAGCGCAAGCGGGGGGGCCTCAGAGACCCAGTACTTC. This gives the protein CASSASGGASETQYF. This rearrangement joins TRBV9 to TRBJ2-5, with TRBD2 identical over 10 bases. Trimming removed 3 bases from V and 4 bases from J; junction bases left unmatched: 6. Germline CDR1 and CDR2: SGDLS and YYNGEE. The CDR3 has 15 amino acids.

The genes are TRBV5-6 and TRBJ2-2; 10 nucleotides line up with TRBD1. Germline V lookup: CDR1 SGHDT, CDR2 YYEEEE. CDR3 length equals 17 residues. The J segment lost 3 bases and the V segment lost 0 bases, leaving 5 bases of the junction unmatched. The CDR3 nucleotides read TGTGCCAGCAGCTTGGAACCGGGACAGGGGTACACCGGGGAGCTGTTTTTT. It translates to CASSLEPGQGYTGELFF.

The V call is TRBV29-1, the J call TRBJ2-3, with 7 bases matching TRBD2. Germline V gene lookup returns CDR1 SQVTM and CDR2 ANQGSEA. CDR3 length: 14 amino acids. The V segment lost 8 bases and the J segment 2 bases; nucleotides outside the gene matches: 10. CDR3 nucleotide sequence: TGCAGCTCTATAACTAGCGCCCTCACAGATACGCAGTATTTT. Protein product: CSSITSALTDTQYF.

This chain uses TRBV2 with TRBJ1-3; 8 bases agree with TRBD1. The CDR3 covers 14 residues. Germline V lookup: CDR1 SNHLY, CDR2 FYNNEI. Unmatched junction bases numbered 6, after V lost 7 bases and J lost 4 bases. CDR3: CASTQDREGNTIYF. The CDR3 DNA sequence: TGTGCCAGCACCCAGGACAGGGAAGGAAACACCATATATTTT. Full variable domain (missing parts from reference TRBV2 and TRBJ1-3): EPEVTQTPSHQVTQMGQEVILRCVPISNHLYFYWYRQILGQKVEFLVSFYNNEISEKSEIFDDQFSVERPDGSNFTLKIRSTKLEDSAMYFCASTQDREGNTIYFGEGSWLTVV.

CDR3 DNA sequence: TGTGCCAGTAGAGGGACTAGCTTAGAGACCCAGTACTTC. Protein sequence: CASRGTSLETQYF. The genes are TRBV19 and TRBJ2-5; 9 bases match TRBD2. CDR3 length: 13 residues. The trim removed 6 bases at V and 4 bases at J, leaving 3 bases unmatched. Germline V lookup: CDR1 LNHDA, CDR2 SQIVND (reference sequence).

A remark on this clone: One end of the junction varies from germline; a read error may be responsible. V usage is TRBV7-9 and J usage is TRBJ1-6; a possible D gene is TRBD1 (6 bases). Germline CDR1 reads SEHNR; CDR2 reads FQNEAQ (reference sequence). The CDR3 is made up of 14 amino acids. As DNA, the CDR3 is TGTTCCAGCAGTCAACAGGGCTATAATTCACCCCTCCACTTT. It is translated as CSSSQQGYNSPLHF.

This chain links TRBV7-2 with TRBJ1-1; D is unclear. Germline V gene data show CDR1 as SGHTA and CDR2 as FQGNSA. Trimming pared 7 bases from V and 3 bases from J, leaving 12 bases between. This CDR3 has 13 residues. The CDR3 spells CASTPGWDTEAFF. DNA for the CDR3: TGTGCCAGCACCCCGGGTTGGGACACTGAAGCTTTCTTT.